The 21 T cell receptor beta chains below were found in one sample sequenced in a study of T-cell memory formation after mild COVID-19. TCRdb itself ran the 5' RACE reads through MiXCR, one entry per CDR3 protein. The data show around 140,000 distinct CDR3 sequences, about 5.7% seen once. Sequenced material: PBMCs or a T cell subset sorted from them (not recorded which). The receptors come from an adult woman who had mild COVID-19 (a few samples of this study predate the infection). Cell type and time point are not known.

This chain links TRBV7-2 with TRBJ2-7; possible D gene TRBD1, 6 bases. Between the trimmed V and J ends, which lost 1 base and 9 bases, there was a span of 13 bases. The germline V gene encodes CDR1 SGHTA and CDR2 FQGNSA. The CDR3 totals 13 residues. CDR3 in amino acids: CASSLGQAGMQYF. The CDR3 DNA reads as TGTGCCAGCAGCTTAGGACAGGCAGGAATGCAGTACTTC.

The table lists this clonotype with many counts. The rearrangement links TRBV18 to TRBJ2-1; D may match TRBD1 or TRBD2 (5 bases each). CDR1 is KGHSH, CDR2 LQKENI, per germline. The CDR3 is 16 residues long. Trimming removed 0 bases from V and 0 bases from J, with 9 bases in between. CDR3 DNA sequence: TGTGCCAGCTCACCACCGTCAGGGAGCTCCTACAATGAGCAGTTCTTC. Its protein product is CASSPPSGSSYNEQFF.

This clonotype appeared many times. This chain uses TRBV7-3 with TRBJ2-1; 7 nucleotides match TRBD1. This CDR3 contains 16 residues. With 2 bases clipped from V and 6 bases from J, the junction kept 10 bases outside the gene matches. The germline gives CDR1 SGHTA, CDR2 FQGTGA. The CDR3 region has the DNA TGTGCCAGCAGCTTAGCTCCGGGACAGTTGGGCAATGAGCAGTTCTTC. Translating gives CASSLAPGQLGNEQFF.

There are a few counts of this clonotype. CDR3 sequence reads: CASSMGQGPYEQYF. DNA of the CDR3: TGCGCCAGCAGCATGGGACAGGGGCCCTACGAGCAGTACTTC. The chain links TRBV5-1 to TRBJ2-7, with 10 bases that match TRBD1. The germline gives CDR1 SGHRS, CDR2 YFSETQ. The J segment lost 2 bases and the V segment lost 4 bases, leaving 3 bases of the junction unmatched. The CDR3 is 14 residues long.

This clonotype was recorded many times. The rearrangement joins TRBV20-1 to TRBJ2-1; 11 bases map to TRBD2. CDR3 length equals 19 residues. J gave up 0 bases and V 3 bases, and 13 bases lay outside the gene matches. Germline loops: CDR1 DFQATT, CDR2 SNEGSKA (reference sequence). The CDR3 loop is CSASPSFLAGGLSYNEQFF. CDR3 nucleotide sequence: TGCAGTGCTAGTCCTAGCTTCCTAGCGGGGGGACTCTCCTACAATGAGCAGTTCTTC.

The chain recombines TRBV7-2 with TRBJ2-1; TRBD2 aligns across 7 bases. The CDR3 contains 16 residues. Germline CDR1 and CDR2: SGHTA and FQGNSA. Germline trimming cut 2 bases from V and 3 bases from J; bases unmatched to any gene: 7. In DNA, the CDR3 is TGTGCCAGCAGCTTAACGGGAGCGGGGTTCTACAATGAGCAGTTCTTC. Encoded protein: CASSLTGAGFYNEQFF.

The sample holds many counts of this clonotype. This sequence joins TRBV10-2 and TRBJ2-2; D is unresolved. Per the germline V gene, CDR1 is WSHSY and CDR2 is SAAADI. V was pared by 4 bases and J by 9 bases, with 12 bases between. The length of the CDR3 is 13 residues. The CDR3 reads CASSATAFRELFF. In DNA form, the CDR3 reads TGCGCCAGCAGTGCCACGGCGTTCCGGGAGCTGTTTTTT.

This clonotype was recorded at least ten times. The rearrangement joins TRBV5-1 to TRBJ2-3, with a possible D match to TRBD1 (8 bases). V lost 0 bases, J lost 14 bases, and 19 bases lay in between. Germline CDR1 reads SGHRS; CDR2 reads YFSETQ. The CDR3 spans 14 residues. CDR3 in amino acids: CASSLEVSGTGPYF. For the CDR3, the DNA is TGCGCCAGCAGCTTGGAGGTGAGCGGGACAGGCCCGTATTTT.

This clonotype was recorded many times. The chain recombines TRBV6-5 with TRBJ2-2, with a tentative D call TRBD1 (5 bases). V was trimmed by 2 bases and J by 1 base, leaving 8 bases between them. Per germline, CDR1 MNHEY and CDR2 SVGAGI. This CDR3 comprises 15 residues. The CDR3, as DNA: TGTGCCAGCAGTTACGGGCAGGGGAACACCGGGGAGCTGTTTTTT. This translates into CASSYGQGNTGELFF.

This clonotype has only a few counts. The chain links TRBV19 to TRBJ1-5, with D unclear. Looked up from germline, CDR1 is LNHDA and CDR2 is SQIVND (reference sequence). Trimming removed 6 bases from V and 0 bases from J, with 6 bases in between. The CDR3 is 13 residues long. For the CDR3, the DNA is TGTGCCAGTAGACGATATAGCAATCAGCCCCAGCATTTT. Its translation: CASRRYSNQPQHF.

Concerning this clonotype: The junction and the germline gene differ at one end; a read error may be behind it. This rearrangement joins TRBV12-3 or TRBV12-4 to TRBJ1-2; 8 bases line up with TRBD1. The CDR3 is made up of 16 amino acids. The CDR3 DNA reads as TGTGCCAGCAGTCGGTTTACAGGGGGAGAAAACTATGGCTACGCCTTC. Protein: CASSRFTGGENYGYAF.

The rearrangement uses TRBV3-1 and TRBJ2-3; D ambiguous. The CDR3 extends over 12 amino acids. Trimming shortened V by 0 bases and J by 8 bases, and 6 bases separated the two germline ends. Looked up from germline, CDR1 is LGHDT and CDR2 is YNNKEL (reference sequence). The CDR3: CASSQESSTQYF. CDR3 nucleotide sequence: TGTGCCAGCAGCCAAGAGTCGAGTACGCAGTATTTT.

The chain is built from TRBV19 and TRBJ2-3; 10 bases agree with TRBD2. This CDR3 is built from 17 residues. After removal of 3 bases from V and 4 bases from J, the junction contained 10 bases not matched to a gene. CDR1 LNHDA and CDR2 SQIVND come from the germline V gene (reference sequence). The CDR3 protein is CASSMPWLAGASDTQYF. DNA for the CDR3: TGTGCCAGTAGTATGCCGTGGCTAGCGGGAGCATCAGATACGCAGTATTTT.

This clonotype was observed many times. The chain recombines TRBV6-5 with TRBJ1-1, with a weak D call TRBD1 (5 bases). V was clipped by 0 bases and J by 5 bases, with 10 bases between them. The germline gives CDR1 MNHEY, CDR2 SVGAGI. The CDR3 sequence is 14 residues long. This CDR3 reads CASSYSGGKTEAFF. In DNA, the CDR3 is TGTGCCAGCAGTTACTCGGGGGGGAAGACTGAAGCTTTCTTT.

CDR3 DNA sequence: TGTGCCAGCAGCATTCAGGGGGCGTCAAACTATGGCTACACCTTC. This gives the protein CASSIQGASNYGYTF. The chain recombines TRBV7-2 with TRBJ1-2; TRBD1 agrees at 8 bases. This CDR3 has 15 residues. The germline CDR1 and CDR2 sequences are SGHTA and FQGNSA. V dropped 5 bases and J dropped 2; count of bases not matched to a gene: 7.

Ten or more counts support this clonotype. The DNA of the CDR3 is TGTGCCAGCAGCGTAAAAACAGATACGCAGTATTTT. Encoded protein: CASSVKTDTQYF. V usage is TRBV7-2 and J usage is TRBJ2-3; unclear D gene. Trimming took 5 bases from V and 3 from J, leaving 6 bases between them. CDR1 is SGHTA, CDR2 FQGNSA, per germline. The CDR3 covers 12 residues.

Many counts were recorded for this clonotype. The chain links TRBV25-1 to TRBJ2-3; D is unclear. V lost 2 bases to trimming and J lost 2 bases, with 14 bases between them. This CDR3 is built from 16 residues. Per germline, CDR1 MGHDK and CDR2 SYGVNS. The CDR3 loop reads CASSEGRAAYTDTQYF. CDR3 coding DNA: TGTGCCAGCAGTGAAGGTCGGGCAGCATACACAGATACGCAGTATTTT.

This clonotype was observed a handful of times. The chain employs TRBV9 and TRBJ2-7, with 11 positions matching TRBD2. The CDR3 totals 17 residues. Germline-derived CDR1 and CDR2 are SGDLS and YYNGEE. The J segment lost 1 base and the V segment lost 5 bases, leaving 11 bases of the junction unmatched. CDR3 bases: TGTGCCAGCAGGCGAACTAGCGGGAGCCCTCCGTCCTACGAGCAGTACTTC. The encoded protein is CASRRTSGSPPSYEQYF.

This clonotype was detected a few times. This sequence joins TRBV19 and TRBJ2-1; D might be TRBD1 or TRBD2, each matching 5 bases. The ends were cut back, 5 bases at V and 2 bases at J, with 13 bases in the middle. The CDR3 contains 15 residues. Per the germline V gene, CDR1 is LNHDA and CDR2 is SQIVND (reference sequence). The CDR3 DNA follows: TGTGCCAGTAGTTGGGACGGGCGAACCTACAATGAGCAGTTCTTC. This encodes CASSWDGRTYNEQFF.

The table lists this clonotype with a few counts. The chain carries TRBV10-2 and TRBJ1-6; 7 nucleotides agree with TRBD1. Germline CDR1 WSHSY, CDR2 SAAADI. The CDR3 runs to 14 residues. V lost 6 bases, J lost 7 bases, and 6 bases stayed unmatched. The CDR3 coding sequence is TGCGCCAGCAGGGACAGGATCACGAATTCACCCCTCCACTTT. As protein: CASRDRITNSPLHF.

There are a few counts of this clonotype. The chain has TRBV5-6 and TRBJ1-5; D may be TRBD1 (6 bases). The CDR3 length is 15 residues. V was clipped by 3 bases and J by 6 bases, with 16 bases between them. Germline CDR1 is SGHDT and CDR2 is YYEEEE. The CDR3 DNA follows: TGTGCCAGCAGCTCCCTAGGGGGGCGGGGTCAGCCCCAGCATTTT. As protein: CASSSLGGRGQPQHF.